The 5 T cell receptor beta chains reported below all come from one sample, sequenced in a study of shared clonotypes between healthy human individuals. The repertoire was sequenced with immunoSEQ multiplex PCR; TCRdb's copy has only in-frame clones and lacks some. In the table there are 1 million to 1.3 million clones, about 84% of which are singletons. Sequenced material: memory CD4+ T cells from PBMCs. Subset noted: CD45RA-negative fraction. Every receptor here comes from a man between 18 and 29 years old in good health. Some clones in this sample may be carry-over from other donors' samples.

There are many counts of this clone. This chain connects TRBV18 to TRBJ2-2; possible D gene TRBD2, 5 bases. Trimming shortened V by 3 bases and J by 0 bases, and 8 bases separated the two germline ends. Germline lookup yields CDR1 KGHSH and CDR2 LQKENI. The CDR3 sequence is 15 residues long. The CDR3 DNA is TGTGCCAGCTCACCCCGAGCGGCGAACACCGGGGAGCTGTTTTTT. The encoded protein is CASSPRAANTGELFF.

The rearrangement links TRBV28 to TRBJ1-2; D perhaps matches TRBD1 (5 bases). Trimming left V 2 bases short and J 8 bases short, with 15 bases between. Germline V gene data show CDR1 as MDHEN and CDR2 as SYDVKM. The CDR3 has 14 residues. CDR3 loop: CASSLRRSQGGYTF. CDR3 DNA: TGTGCCAGCAGTTTACGACGCTCCCAGGGAGGCTACACCTTC.

The chain is built from TRBV29-1 and TRBJ2-5; 9 nucleotides align to TRBD1. From germline, CDR1 is SQVTM and CDR2 ANQGSEA. The V segment lost 6 bases and the J segment 1 base; nucleotides outside the gene matches: 9. The CDR3 is 15 amino acids. CDR3 DNA: TGCAGCGTCCACAGGACAGGGGCTTCCCAAGAGACCCAGTACTTC. It encodes CSVHRTGASQETQYF.

The V gene is TRBV6-6, the J gene TRBJ2-5; 7 positions match TRBD1. The CDR3 runs to 13 residues. The V gene end was trimmed by 6 bases and the J gene end by 4 bases; junction bases not matched to a gene: 5. Germline V gene sequence: CDR1 MNHNY, CDR2 SVGAGI (reference sequence). The CDR3 here is CASSLPGGETQYF. CDR3 sequence (DNA): TGTGCCAGCAGCCTTCCAGGGGGAGAGACCCAGTACTTC.

The rearrangement joins TRBV6-5 to TRBJ2-7; maybe TRBD1 (7 bases). Trimming removed 5 bases at V and 3 bases at J, with 14 bases between. The CDR3 consists of 14 residues. Germline loops: CDR1 MNHEY, CDR2 SVGAGI. The chain's CDR3 is CASSQGGGNYEQYF. The CDR3 region has the DNA TGTGCCAGCAGTCAAGGGGGCGGGAACTACGAGCAGTACTTC.